Listed below are T cell receptor beta chains from one sample, sequenced in a study of blood T cell repertoires in COVID-19. Here immunoSEQ multiplex PCR was the method, and the copy in TCRdb shows in-frame clones only, minus some. The sample lists about 230,000 clones; more than 65% were seen once. Sequenced sample: peripheral blood. The receptors originated from a man aged 40-49 years who had recovered from COVID-19. CDR3s include the opening cysteine and the closing phenylalanine or tryptophan.

TRBJ1-5 | TRBV7-2 | CASSWDSPGPQHF
TRBJ2-3 | TRBV9 | CASSASQVSDTQYF
TRBJ1-2 | TRBV19 | CAGRTQGTYGYTF
TRBJ2-3 | TRBV29-1 | CSATLGTDTQYF
TRBJ2-3 | TRBV29-1 | CSPWTVTDTQYF
TRBJ2-1 | TRBV5-4 | CASSLLAREGPEQFF
TRBJ2-7 | TRBV7-8 | CASSLLQLAGAESSYEQYF
TRBJ2-2 | TRBV7-6 | CASSPGTSGTGELFF
TRBJ2-3 | TRBV3-1/TRBV3-2 | CASSPGPAERTDTQYF
TRBJ2-7 | TRBV7-9 | CASSPDSGQYF
TRBJ1-2 | TRBV19 | CASSSRTANYGYTF
TRBJ2-7 | TRBV5-5 | CASSSAGGPSEQYF